These 20 T cell receptor beta chains came from one sample sequenced in a study of OX40 agonist ivuxolimab in advanced cancers. Repertoires were generated with immunoSEQ multiplex PCR, while TCRdb's copy carries only in-frame clones and drops some. Here the sample spans about 83,000 clones, 65% to 90% being singletons. Sequencing used CD4+ or CD8+ T cells sorted from blood, obtained in a trial of the OX40 agonist ivuxolimab. Receptors were obtained from an adult with an advanced solid tumor such as melanoma, head and neck, liver or kidney cancer.

The chain couples TRBV27 to TRBJ2-3, with D perhaps assigned TRBD1 or TRBD2 (6 bases each). The CDR3 sequence is 15 residues long. Trimming cost V 7 bases and J 5 bases, with 19 bases left between them. Per germline, CDR1 MNHEY and CDR2 SMNVEV (reference sequence). In nucleotides, the CDR3 is TGTGCCAGCACTCAAAGTCTAGGGGGGATAGATACGCAGTATTTT. Protein sequence: CASTQSLGGIDTQYF.

This chain links TRBV11-2 with TRBJ1-2; the D is unclear. Trimming took off 1 base at V and 3 bases at J, with 12 bases between the two ends. Per the germline V gene, CDR1 is SGHAT and CDR2 is FQNNGV. The CDR3 totals 15 residues. CDR3 sequence (DNA): TGTGCCAGCAGCTTAGCGTCAGGCCCCTACTATGGCTACACCTTC. This sequence encodes CASSLASGPYYGYTF.

J is TRBJ1-2 and V is TRBV23-1; no definite D call. TRBV23-1 is treated as an ORF (open reading frame) with a function not yet certain. This CDR3 spans 17 amino acids. V was pared by 3 bases and J by 0 bases, with 17 bases between. In DNA, the CDR3 is TGCGCCAGCAGTCACACCCCCGGCCAGCCTCCTAACTATGGCTACACCTTC. Translated, it gives CASSHTPGQPPNYGYTF.

The J gene is TRBJ2-5, the V gene TRBV2, with 7 bases that match TRBD1. V shed 3 bases and J 1 base; nucleotides not matched to a gene: 2. This CDR3 region has 14 residues. CDR1 is SNHLY, CDR2 FYNNEI, per germline. The CDR3 protein is CASSEGQPQETQYF. In DNA form, the CDR3 reads TGTGCCAGCAGTGAGGGACAGCCCCAAGAGACCCAGTACTTC.

This chain links TRBV5-1 with TRBJ2-3, with D possibly TRBD2 on 5 matching bases. Trimming pared 5 bases from V and 3 bases from J, leaving 13 bases between. The CDR3 is made up of 14 amino acids. Germline-derived CDR1 and CDR2 are SGHRS and YFSETQ. CDR3 region: CASRTSEVTDTQYF. In DNA form, the CDR3 reads TGCGCCAGCAGAACCTCGGAGGTTACAGATACGCAGTATTTT.

This chain connects TRBV28 to TRBJ1-3; no definite D call. Looked up from germline, CDR1 is MDHEN and CDR2 is SYDVKM. This CDR3 is built from 16 residues. Trimming removed 4 bases from V and 0 bases from J, with 13 bases in between. CDR3 DNA sequence: TGTGCCAGCAGTTCTCATTCAGCGAACTCTGGAAACACCATATATTTT. The encoded protein is CASSSHSANSGNTIYF.

The V call is TRBV6-6, the J call TRBJ2-7, with D possibly TRBD2 on 5 matching bases. The CDR3 has 14 amino acids. V lost 0 bases and J 2 bases, leaving 8 bases between the germline ends. The germline CDR1 and CDR2 sequences are MNHNY and SVGAGI (reference sequence). CDR3 protein: CASSYSGSAYEQYF. CDR3 coding DNA: TGTGCCAGCAGTTACTCGGGGAGCGCCTACGAGCAGTACTTC.

This rearrangement joins TRBV30 to TRBJ1-1; possibly TRBD1 for D (5 bases). V lost 2 bases, J lost 1 base, and 14 bases lay in between. This CDR3 spans 15 amino acids. CDR1 GTSNPN and CDR2 SVGIG come from the germline V gene (reference sequence). DNA of the CDR3: TGTGCCTGGAGTCTCCCCACGGGACCGAACACTGAAGCTTTCTTT. Protein sequence: CAWSLPTGPNTEAFF.

V is TRBV5-1 and J is TRBJ1-5; possible D gene TRBD1, 5 bases. The V end lost 4 bases, the J end lost 5 bases, and 22 bases lay between the germline ends. The CDR3 covers 17 residues. CDR1 and CDR2 from the germline V gene are SGHRS and YFSETQ. The CDR3 coding sequence is TGCGCCAGCAGCCCGGGACTGAGTCAATTTAACCATCAGCCCCAGCATTTT. Its protein is CASSPGLSQFNHQPQHF. Using reference TRBV5-1 and TRBJ1-5 for the parts outside the CDR3, the full variable domain is KAGVTQTPRYLIKTRGQQVTLSCSPISGHRSVSWYQQTPGQGLQFLFEYFSETQRNKGNFPGRFSGRQFSNSRSEMNVSTLELGDSALYLCASSPGLSQFNHQPQHFGDGTRLSIL.

The genes are TRBV29-1 and TRBJ2-3; 8 bases match TRBD1. The length of the CDR3 is 11 residues. Germline values: CDR1 SQVTM, CDR2 ANQGSEA. Germline trimming cut 2 bases from V and 12 bases from J; bases unmatched to any gene: 4. In nucleotides, the CDR3 is TGCAGCGTTGAACGACAGGGGAACCAGTATTTT. Its protein is CSVERQGNQYF.

The rearrangement links TRBV4-1 to TRBJ2-1; 9 nucleotides agree with TRBD2. The germline V gene encodes CDR1 MGHRA and CDR2 YSYEKL. Trimming took 2 bases from V and 8 from J; bases not matched to a gene: 10. CDR3 length: 16 residues. The DNA of the CDR3 is TGCGCCAGCAGCCAAAACGCGGGGGGGCTGATCGATGAGCAGTTCTTC. Amino acid sequence: CASSQNAGGLIDEQFF.

This chain uses TRBV2 with TRBJ2-7, with 7 bases matching TRBD2. With 4 bases clipped from V and 4 bases from J, the junction kept 4 bases outside the gene matches. The CDR3 loop spans 13 amino acids. CDR1 SNHLY and CDR2 FYNNEI come from the germline V gene. The CDR3 region has the DNA TGTGCCAGCAGTGCGCAGGGAGGGTACGAGCAGTACTTC. Translating gives CASSAQGGYEQYF. Together with reference TRBV2 and TRBJ2-7, the CDR3 gives the full variable domain: EPEVTQTPSHQVTQMGQEVILRCVPISNHLYFYWYRQILGQKVEFLVSFYNNEISEKSEIFDDQFSVERPDGSNFTLKIRSTKLEDSAMYFCASSAQGGYEQYFGPGTRLTVT.

This chain joins TRBV10-3 and TRBJ2-5, with D unresolved. Germline V lookup: CDR1 ENHRY, CDR2 SYGVKD. Trimming cost V 4 bases and J 3 bases, with 6 bases left between them. The CDR3 length is 12 residues. The CDR3 region is CAISANEETQYF. The CDR3 DNA follows: TGTGCCATCAGTGCGAACGAAGAGACCCAGTACTTC.

This sequence joins TRBV30 and TRBJ2-7; TRBD1 matches at 10 bases. Trimming at V came to 1 base and at J to 5 bases, leaving 5 bases not matched to a gene. CDR3 length equals 14 residues. In germline, CDR1 is GTSNPN, CDR2 SVGIG (reference sequence). This chain's CDR3 is CAWSDDRGRNEQYF. The CDR3 DNA follows: TGTGCCTGGAGTGATGACAGGGGGCGTAACGAGCAGTACTTC.

V usage is TRBV6-5 and J usage is TRBJ2-1; D not resolved. Germline CDR1 is MNHEY and CDR2 is SVGAGI. The V gene lost 2 bases and the J gene lost 8 bases, with 13 bases spanning the gap. CDR3 length equals 14 residues. The DNA for the CDR3 is TGTGCCAGCAGTTACGATCGGCCGGGCCATGAGCAGTTCTTC. Translation gives CASSYDRPGHEQFF.

The chain recombines TRBV6-7 with TRBJ1-1, with D perhaps matching TRBD1 (5 bases). TRBV6-7 qualifies as an ORF whose function is uncertain. The CDR3 extends over 17 amino acids. The V and J ends lost 2 bases and 0 bases respectively, with 16 bases between them. CDR3 DNA sequence: TGTGCCAGCAGTTACGTAGGCCCTAGGGGCATGAACACTGAAGCTTTCTTT. This translates into CASSYVGPRGMNTEAFF.

This clone was seen just once. The V call is TRBV6-5, the J call TRBJ1-6, with 9 bases fitting TRBD1. CDR1 MNHEY and CDR2 SVGAGI come from the germline V gene. The V gene end was trimmed by 10 bases and the J gene end by 9 bases; junction bases not matched to a gene: 7. There are 13 residues in the CDR3. CDR3 bases: TGTGCCACCCGGACAGGGGTCTCTTCACCCCTCCACTTT. This encodes CATRTGVSSPLHF.

The rearrangement joins TRBV5-4 to TRBJ1-2; possibly TRBD1 for D (5 bases). The germline CDR1 and CDR2 sequences are SGHNT and YYREEE (reference sequence). This CDR3 region has 13 residues. Deletions cut 2 bases from V and 7 bases from J, with 12 bases between. CDR3 sequence (DNA): TGTGCCAGCAGCTTCGGTAGGGGCGGTGGCTACACCTTC. It encodes CASSFGRGGGYTF. The entire variable domain, with the rest obtained from reference TRBV5-4 and TRBJ1-2, is as follows: ETGVTQSPTHLIKTRGQQVTLRCSSQSGHNTVSWYQQALGQGPQFIFQYYREEENGRGNFPPRFSGLQFPNYSSELNVNALELDDSALYLCASSFGRGGGYTFGSGTRLTVV.

The genes are TRBV11-2 and TRBJ2-3; D is uncertain. Germline values: CDR1 SGHAT, CDR2 FQNNGV. The CDR3 totals 14 residues. V lost 1 base and J lost 2, with 7 bases in between. CDR3 in DNA: TGTGCCAGCAGCTTAGTATTACCCACAGATACGCAGTATTTT. Encoded protein: CASSLVLPTDTQYF.

The V gene is TRBV2, the J gene TRBJ2-5, with 11 bases aligning to TRBD2. The CDR3 covers 15 residues. CDR1 and CDR2 from the germline V gene are SNHLY and FYNNEI. J was trimmed by 5 bases and V by 5 bases; bases with no gene match: 7. This chain's CDR3 is CASSPLAGGRETQYF. CDR3 sequence (DNA): TGTGCCAGCAGTCCGTTAGCGGGGGGGCGGGAGACCCAGTACTTC.